This T cell receptor (beta chain) stems from a study of T cell responses to AZD1222 COVID-19 vaccine. Sequencing was performed with immunoSEQ multiplex PCR; in TCRdb, only in-frame clones are kept and a portion is missing. The sample consists of about 110,000 clones, around 81% of them appearing once. Germline-derived CDR1 and CDR2 are LNHDA and SQIVND (reference sequence). After removal of 6 bases from V and 2 bases from J, the junction contained 16 bases not matched to a gene. This CDR3 is 19 amino acids long. This material consisted of peripheral blood, taken on day 0 of AZD1222 vaccination. The J gene is TRBJ2-1, the V gene TRBV19; 10 positions match TRBD2. This clonotype was obtained from an adult in good health. Here the CDR3 DNA reads TGTGCCAGTAGCCCGTTGGCTAGCGGGAGAAACGGTGCCTACAATGAGCAGTTCTTC. Translation gives CASSPLASGRNGAYNEQFF.